This note documents a single TCR beta chain sequence. V lost 6 bases, J lost 5 bases, and 14 bases stayed unmatched. This CDR3 contains 16 residues. The germline CDR1 and CDR2 sequences are SGHRS and YFSETQ. This sample was taken from a study of blood T cell repertoires in COVID-19. Libraries were prepared by immunoSEQ multiplex PCR; TCRdb keeps only in-frame clonotypes and omits some of them. There are around 42,000 clones in the sample; over 80% occur only once, and around 45% lies in the top ten. Material for sequencing was peripheral blood. The rearrangement links TRBV5-1 to TRBJ2-5; 9 nucleotides align to TRBD2. This receptor was obtained from a woman older than 75 with acute or convalescent COVID-19. The CDR3 reads CASTSYSGGLGETQYF. The CDR3 DNA is TGCGCCAGCACCTCATACAGCGGGGGGCTAGGGGAGACCCAGTACTTC. Full variable domain (outside the CDR3, taken from reference TRBV5-1 and TRBJ2-5): KAGVTQTPRYLIKTRGQQVTLSCSPISGHRSVSWYQQTPGQGLQFLFEYFSETQRNKGNFPGRFSGRQFSNSRSEMNVSTLELGDSALYLCASTSYSGGLGETQYFGPGTRLLVL.